This T cell receptor beta chain appears in the sequencing data of a study of cytomegalovirus exposure and HLA in healthy donors. Study background: Around 78 million unique TCR sequences came from HLA-typed donors in an early release.

A multiplex PCR was run with 60 Vbeta primers and 13 Jbeta primers. TCRdb keeps only in-frame clones here, not all; method: immunoSEQ multiplex PCR. The table lists some 190,000 clones, roughly 87% of them singletons. Overall study results and limits: Donor immune exposure was known only as CMV serostatus. Later analysis identified a missense DCLRE1C variant that was linked to TCR beta V- and J-gene trimming.

Points on this clone: Its target is unknown.

Each of the donors was a healthy bone marrow donor. The sequenced sample was PBMCs. The source is a boy aged 2 to 9 in good health and CMV-seronegative.

The CDR3 DNA is TGCAGCGTTGGGGGACTAGCGGGAGTTCTCGAGCAGTACTTC. The encoded protein is CSVGGLAGVLEQYF. The chain is built from TRBV29-1 and TRBJ2-7; 14 bases map to TRBD2. V was pared by 4 bases and J by 6 bases, with 5 bases of the junction left unmatched. This CDR3 region has 14 residues. Germline CDR1 reads SQVTM; CDR2 reads ANQGSEA.